The sample holds a few counts of the clone carrying this TCR beta chain. Its antigen is still unknown. TCRdb ran MiXCR on the 5' RACE reads and lists one entry per CDR3 protein. The sample lists around 300,000 distinct CDR3 sequences; around 8% were seen once. The sample belongs to a study of T-cell memory formation after mild COVID-19. Turning to the study itself: In these data, TCR clusters were largely donor specific.

The study's findings and limits: Prior to infection, memory already included some responding clones, suggesting cross-reactive memory joined. Mainly in CM and EM were contracting CD4+ clones; CD8+ were in EMRA.

V dropped 3 bases and J dropped 5 bases, with 11 bases sitting between them. The CDR3 totals 12 residues. Per the germline V gene, CDR1 is DFQATT and CDR2 is SNEGSKA (reference sequence). This clonotype was sampled from a young man who had mild COVID-19 (a few samples of this study predate the infection). Cell type and time point are not known. Source material: PBMCs or a T cell subset sorted from them (not recorded which). The chain combines TRBV20-1 with TRBJ2-7; D is perhaps TRBD1 (5 bases). Here the CDR3 reads CSARAGFDEQYV. CDR3 nucleotides: TGCAGTGCTAGGGCAGGGTTCGACGAGCAGTACGTC.